Following are 5 T cell receptor beta chains from one sample sequenced in a study of T cells after posttransplantation cyclophosphamide. Sequencing was performed with immunoSEQ multiplex PCR; in TCRdb, only in-frame clones are kept and a portion is missing. Altogether about 12,000 clones were found in the sample, and no singletons occur. Cyclophosphamide on days +3 and +4 followed busulfan-fludarabine conditioning and a marrow graft. The sample in question was PBMCs, obtained after allogeneic stem cell transplant with posttransplant cyclophosphamide. The source is a female patient between 35 and 55 years old who received an allogeneic stem cell transplant from an unrelated donor, was CMV-positive, and had acute GVHD only. The graft donor may have given rise to some T cells.

This clone was counted between two and nine times. The chain uses TRBV15 and TRBJ2-7; 7 bases match TRBD1. Unmatched junction bases numbered 2, after V lost 4 bases and J lost 2 bases. In germline, CDR1 is LNHNV, CDR2 YYDKDF (reference sequence). CDR3 length equals 13 residues. The CDR3, as DNA: TGTGCCACCAGCATCGACAGGGCCTACGAGCAGTACGTC. It yields the protein CATSIDRAYEQYV.

This clone was recorded at least ten times. The chain uses TRBV6-5 and TRBJ2-3; 15 bases are shared with TRBD2. This CDR3 has 16 residues. Losses at the gene ends were 2 bases for V and 3 bases for J; bases not matched to a gene: 0. The germline V gene encodes CDR1 MNHEY and CDR2 SVGAGI. The CDR3 region has the DNA TGTGCCAGCAGTTACGGGACTAGCGGGAGGACAGATACGCAGTATTTT. Translated, it gives CASSYGTSGRTDTQYF.

This clone was seen at least ten times. J is TRBJ2-7 and V is TRBV18; perhaps TRBD1 as D (6 bases). V was trimmed by 3 bases and J by 2 bases, leaving 11 bases between them. The CDR3 sequence is 14 residues long. Per the germline V gene, CDR1 is KGHSH and CDR2 is LQKENI. Written as DNA, the CDR3 is TGTGCCAGCTCACCGAAGACAGGCCCCTACGAGCAGTACTTC. The encoded protein is CASSPKTGPYEQYF.

The chain combines TRBV7-3 with TRBJ2-2, with TRBD2 matching over 14 bases. CDR1 and CDR2 (germline): SGHTA, FQGTGA. J was trimmed by 4 bases and V by 5 bases; bases with no gene match: 9. This CDR3 has 18 amino acids. In DNA form, the CDR3 reads TGTGCCAGCAGCACTCGAAGGACTAGCGGGGGGAGCACCGGGGAGCTGTTTTTT. This encodes CASSTRRTSGGSTGELFF. The full variable domain, rest sourced from reference TRBV7-3 and TRBJ2-2, is GAGVSQTPSNKVTEKGKYVELRCDPISGHTALYWYRQSLGQGPEFLIYFQGTGAADDSGLPNDRFFAVRPEGSVSTLKIQRTERGDSAVYLCASSTRRTSGGSTGELFFGEGSRLTVL.

This clone was picked up many times. The J gene is TRBJ1-2, the V gene TRBV4-2; D remains unclear. The ends were cut back, 1 base at V and 0 bases at J, with 6 bases in the middle. In germline, CDR1 is LGHNA, CDR2 YNFKEQ. The length of the CDR3 is 14 residues. The CDR3 sequence is CASSQVASNYGYTF. The CDR3 DNA is TGTGCCAGCAGCCAAGTGGCTTCTAACTATGGCTACACCTTC.